The 11 T cell receptor beta chains given below trace back to one sample, sequenced in a study of immune evolution from preneoplasia to lung adenocarcinoma. TCRdb's table, derived via immunoSEQ multiplex PCR, lists solely in-frame clones and lacks some. The data hold 16,000 or so clones, with around 88% observed a single time. Sequenced input: FFPE invasive lung adenocarcinoma tissue. The source is a person between 70 and 80 years old with invasive lung adenocarcinoma.

The J gene is TRBJ2-1, the V gene TRBV19; 7 nucleotides align to TRBD1. The CDR3 is 15 residues long. Germline trimming cut 3 bases from V and 14 bases from J; bases unmatched to any gene: 16. Germline-derived CDR1 and CDR2 are LNHDA and SQIVND (reference sequence). CDR3 sequence: CASSIRQGAADKEFF. The CDR3 nucleotides are TGTGCCAGTAGTATCCGACAGGGAGCGGCGGATAAGGAGTTCTTC.

The chain recombines TRBV28 with TRBJ2-7; 7 nucleotides agree with TRBD2. The ends lost 4 bases at V and 3 bases at J; junction bases unmatched: 6. Per the germline V gene, CDR1 is MDHEN and CDR2 is SYDVKM. The CDR3 runs 14 residues. CDR3 region: CASSSRLAGYEQYF. CDR3 bases: TGTGCCAGCAGTTCCCGACTAGCTGGCTACGAGCAGTACTTC.

This clone has just a few counts. V is TRBV29-1 and J is TRBJ2-3; D gene uncertain. CDR3 length equals 11 residues. Germline-derived CDR1 and CDR2 are SQVTM and ANQGSEA. Trimming took 6 bases from V and 6 from J, leaving 10 bases between them. This CDR3 reads CSVFKADTQYF. The CDR3 region has the DNA TGCAGCGTGTTCAAAGCGGATACGCAGTATTTT.

The V gene is TRBV5-4, the J gene TRBJ2-7; D is undetermined. Germline loops: CDR1 SGHNT, CDR2 YYREEE (reference sequence). The CDR3 runs to 14 residues. Between the trimmed V and J ends, which lost 0 bases and 3 bases, there was a span of 10 bases. The CDR3 region is CASSLETAVYEQYF. The CDR3 DNA follows: TGTGCCAGCAGCTTGGAGACGGCTGTCTACGAGCAGTACTTC. Complete variable domain (other parts from reference TRBV5-4 and TRBJ2-7): ETGVTQSPTHLIKTRGQQVTLRCSSQSGHNTVSWYQQALGQGPQFIFQYYREEENGRGNFPPRFSGLQFPNYSSELNVNALELDDSALYLCASSLETAVYEQYFGPGTRLTVT.

The chain joins TRBV2 to TRBJ1-1; no definite D call. The V gene lost 3 bases and the J gene lost 6 bases, with 11 bases spanning the gap. The CDR3 is 13 residues long. Germline V gene data show CDR1 as SNHLY and CDR2 as FYNNEI. The CDR3 sequence: CASSDRADSEAFF. The CDR3 DNA reads as TGTGCCAGCAGTGATAGGGCGGACTCTGAAGCTTTCTTT.

The chain has TRBV4-1 and TRBJ1-1, with 12 bases aligning to TRBD1. CDR3 size: 17 residues. V lost 0 bases and J lost 6; bases outside the gene matches: 8. Germline CDR1 and CDR2: MGHRA and YSYEKL. The CDR3 nucleotides are TGCGCCAGCAGCCAAGAAGGGACAGGGGGCGGTGGAGCTGAAGCTTTCTTT. Translated: CASSQEGTGGGGAEAFF.

V gene TRBV4-2 combines with J gene TRBJ2-7, with TRBD2 as a possible D gene (5 bases). The length of the CDR3 is 13 residues. Looked up from germline, CDR1 is LGHNA and CDR2 is YNFKEQ. V lost 4 bases, J lost 4 bases, and 11 bases lay in between. The CDR3 loop reads CASSPYGDYEQYF. The CDR3 DNA reads as TGTGCCAGCAGCCCCTACGGGGATTACGAGCAGTACTTC.

The chain combines TRBV10-1 with TRBJ2-1; 11 bases are shared with TRBD2. V gave up 4 bases and J gave up 10 bases; unmatched junction bases: 6. The CDR3 is made up of 14 amino acids. CDR1 and CDR2 from the germline V gene are WNHNN and SYGVQD (reference sequence). The CDR3 reads CASSVGLAGGEQFF. The CDR3 bases are TGCGCCAGCAGTGTCGGGCTAGCGGGGGGCGAGCAGTTCTTC.

The chain is built from TRBV28 and TRBJ2-3; 7 bases are a match to TRBD1. Per the germline V gene, CDR1 is MDHEN and CDR2 is SYDVKM. CDR3 length: 15 residues. Germline trimming cut 5 bases from V and 0 bases from J; bases unmatched to any gene: 5. The CDR3 sequence: CASSPRDSSTDTQYF. DNA of the CDR3: TGTGCCAGCAGTCCCCGGGACAGCAGCACAGATACGCAGTATTTT. Using reference TRBV28 and TRBJ2-3 for the parts outside the CDR3, the full variable domain is DVKVTQSSRYLVKRTGEKVFLECVQDMDHENMFWYRQDPGLGLRLIYFSYDVKMKEKGDIPEGYSVSREKKERFSLILESASTNQTSMYLCASSPRDSSTDTQYFGPGTRLTVL.

This chain links TRBV5-4 with TRBJ2-2; 10 bases map to TRBD2. This CDR3 contains 16 residues. Trimming at V came to 3 bases and at J to 8 bases, leaving 10 bases not matched to a gene. Germline V gene lookup returns CDR1 SGHNT and CDR2 YYREEE (reference sequence). CDR3 protein: CASSSTISSGSGELFF. The CDR3 DNA is TGTGCCAGCAGCTCTACGATATCTAGCGGGAGTGGGGAGCTGTTTTTT.

V is TRBV9 and J is TRBJ1-2, with D uncertain. The germline gives CDR1 SGDLS, CDR2 YYNGEE. The CDR3 extends over 13 amino acids. V was pared by 0 bases and J by 5 bases, with 8 bases between. The DNA of the CDR3 is TGTGCCAGCAGCGTAGACCCGGGATATGGCTACACCTTC. Translating it yields CASSVDPGYGYTF.